A single sample gave rise to the 11 T cell receptor beta chains below, sequenced in a study of somatic mutations in T cells in chronic GVHD. Only in-frame clones appear in the TCRdb table, and some are missing; sequencing was by immunoSEQ multiplex PCR. The table shows 13,000 or so clones, with approximately 78% occurring only once. The sample comprised Vbeta20-negative CD4+ T cells from blood. All receptors derive from a male patient in his forties or fifties with chronic graft-versus-host disease. The T cells may come from the graft donor.

This clone is categorized as medium-sized. The chain employs TRBV6-1 and TRBJ2-7; perhaps TRBD1 as D (6 bases). The V gene lost 9 bases and the J gene lost 3 bases, with 12 bases spanning the gap. This CDR3 contains 12 residues. Germline values: CDR1 MNHNS, CDR2 SASEGT. CDR3 coding DNA: TGTGCCAGTCAGAAGGACAGCTACGAGCAGTACTTC. Residues: CASQKDSYEQYF.

On this clone itself: At one end the junction does not follow the germline gene, possibly because of a read error. The rearrangement joins TRBV19 to TRBJ1-2, with D uncertain. The CDR3 contains 14 residues. From germline, CDR1 is LNHDA and CDR2 SQIVND (reference sequence). CDR3: CASSVSYPNYGYTF. CDR3 coding DNA: TGTGCCAGTAGTGTCAGCTACCCTAACTATGGCTACACCTTT.

This chain links TRBV15 with TRBJ2-3; 8 positions match TRBD1. This CDR3 region has 15 residues. The germline CDR1 and CDR2 sequences are LNHNV and YYDKDF (reference sequence). V shed 1 base, J shed 3 bases, and the junction held 3 bases outside the gene matches. CDR3 region: CATSRGQGKTDTQYF. In nucleotides, the CDR3 is TGTGCCACCAGCAGAGGACAGGGGAAAACAGATACGCAGTATTTT.

J is TRBJ2-7 and V is TRBV10-3, with a tentative D call TRBD2 (6 bases). CDR3 length: 12 residues. Germline CDR1 reads ENHRY; CDR2 reads SYGVKD. Trimming took 7 bases from V and 3 from J, leaving 10 bases between them. For the CDR3, the DNA is TGTGCCATCAATGACGGGGGCTACGAGCAGTACTTC. Translating gives CAINDGGYEQYF.

V and J are TRBV5-6 and TRBJ2-5; 10 nucleotides align to TRBD1. Germline CDR1 is SGHDT and CDR2 is YYEEEE. After removal of 4 bases from V and 5 bases from J, the junction contained 8 bases not matched to a gene. The CDR3 length is 15 residues. For the CDR3, the DNA is TGTGCCAGCAGCGCCGACAGGGGGCTTTTTGAGACCCAGTACTTC. This codes for CASSADRGLFETQYF.

This clone has just a few counts. J is TRBJ2-3 and V is TRBV10-3, with 15 bases aligning to TRBD2. This CDR3 spans 19 amino acids. Trimming at V came to 4 bases and at J to 0 bases, leaving 8 bases not matched to a gene. Looked up from germline, CDR1 is ENHRY and CDR2 is SYGVKD. The CDR3 sequence: CAISGSDGLAGGSTDTQYF. CDR3 in DNA: TGTGCCATCAGTGGATCCGATGGACTAGCGGGGGGGAGCACAGATACGCAGTATTTT.

V usage is TRBV6-4 and J usage is TRBJ2-3, with D maybe TRBD1 (6 bases). Between the trimmed V and J ends, which lost 2 bases and 9 bases, there was a span of 12 bases. Germline CDR1 MRHNA, CDR2 SNTAGT. This CDR3 spans 13 amino acids. This CDR3 reads CASSDEVRGTQYF. CDR3 DNA: TGTGCCAGCAGTGACGAGGTCAGGGGCACGCAGTATTTT.

This clone was seen just once. The chain links TRBV14 to TRBJ2-3; no firm D call. V lost 0 bases and J lost 3, with 22 bases in between. This CDR3 has 19 residues. Germline CDR1 SGHDN, CDR2 FVKESK. CDR3 sequence: CASSQESRNAYPGTDTQYF. The CDR3 nucleotides are TGTGCCAGCAGCCAAGAGAGCCGAAACGCATATCCCGGGACAGATACGCAGTATTTT.

The rearrangement joins TRBV7-9 to TRBJ1-1, with D perhaps matching TRBD1 (5 bases). The CDR3 has 11 residues. Germline CDR1 reads SEHNR; CDR2 reads FQNEAQ (reference sequence). V shed 5 bases and J shed 5 bases, with 6 bases lying between them. The CDR3 loop reads CASSRQTEAFF. CDR3 bases: TGTGCCAGCAGCCGACAGACTGAAGCTTTCTTT.

This clone was observed once. The chain links TRBV29-1 to TRBJ2-6; tentative D call: TRBD1 (6 bases). Trimming pared 3 bases from V and 2 bases from J, leaving 11 bases between. In germline, CDR1 is SQVTM, CDR2 ANQGSEA. The CDR3 consists of 15 residues. CDR3 nucleotide sequence: TGCAGCGTTGACTCCGGGACACCTGGGGCCAACGTCCTGACTTTC. It specifies CSVDSGTPGANVLTF. Full variable domain (missing parts from reference TRBV29-1 and TRBJ2-6): SAVISQKPSRDICQRGTSLTIQCQVDSQVTMMFWYRQQPGQSLTLIATANQGSEATYESGFVIDKFPISRPNLTFSTLTVSNMSPEDSSIYLCSVDSGTPGANVLTFGAGSRLTVL.

This clone was detected once. This chain joins TRBV11-2 and TRBJ2-7, with 8 bases aligning to TRBD1. The CDR3 totals 15 residues. Germline assignment: CDR1 SGHAT and CDR2 FQNNGV. V lost 1 base and J lost 2; bases outside the gene matches: 4. The CDR3 is CASSLGGTGPYEQYF. CDR3 DNA sequence: TGTGCCAGCAGCTTAGGGGGGACAGGCCCCTACGAGCAGTACTTC.